This T cell receptor (beta chain) stems from a study of control samples from healthy donors and cancer patients. The CDR3 is made up of 17 amino acids. CDR1 is MNHEY, CDR2 SVGEGT, per germline. V lost 2 bases and J lost 12; bases outside the gene matches: 20. The table came from immunoSEQ multiplex PCR; TCRdb's copy has only in-frame clones and leaves some out. The sample shows tens of thousands of clones, around 93% of them seen only once. The clonotype was recovered from a man between 25 and 39 years old with colorectal cancer. The source material was PBMCs. The V call is TRBV6-2 or TRBV6-3, the J call TRBJ2-7; 9 bases match TRBD1. For the CDR3, the DNA is TGTGCCAGCAGTTACCCCCGGACAGGGGTAGTTACCCTTACCCCGTACTTC. It translates to CASSYPRTGVVTLTPYF.